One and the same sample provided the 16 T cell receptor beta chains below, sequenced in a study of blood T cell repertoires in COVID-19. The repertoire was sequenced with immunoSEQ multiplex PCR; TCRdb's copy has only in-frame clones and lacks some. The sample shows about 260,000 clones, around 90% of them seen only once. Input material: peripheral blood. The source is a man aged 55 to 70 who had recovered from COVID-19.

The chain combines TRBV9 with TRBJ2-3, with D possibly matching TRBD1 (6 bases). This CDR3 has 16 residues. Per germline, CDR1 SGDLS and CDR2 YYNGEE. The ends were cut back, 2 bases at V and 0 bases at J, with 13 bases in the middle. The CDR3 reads CASSVGGATSTDTQYF. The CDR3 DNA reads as TGTGCCAGCAGCGTTGGGGGCGCCACTAGCACAGATACGCAGTATTTT.

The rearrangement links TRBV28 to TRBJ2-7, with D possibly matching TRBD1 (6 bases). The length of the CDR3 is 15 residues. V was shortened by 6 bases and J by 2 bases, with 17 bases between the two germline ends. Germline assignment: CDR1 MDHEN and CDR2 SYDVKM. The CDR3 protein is CASSITGTMTYEQYF. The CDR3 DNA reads TGTGCCAGCAGCATAACCGGGACAATGACCTACGAGCAGTACTTC.

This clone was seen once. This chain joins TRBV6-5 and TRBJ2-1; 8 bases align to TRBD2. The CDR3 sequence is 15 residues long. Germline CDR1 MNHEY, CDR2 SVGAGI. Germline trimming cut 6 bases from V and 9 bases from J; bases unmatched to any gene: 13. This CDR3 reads CASRSLPTGGFEQFF. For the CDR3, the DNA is TGTGCCAGCAGATCACTCCCAACGGGAGGGTTTGAGCAGTTCTTC.

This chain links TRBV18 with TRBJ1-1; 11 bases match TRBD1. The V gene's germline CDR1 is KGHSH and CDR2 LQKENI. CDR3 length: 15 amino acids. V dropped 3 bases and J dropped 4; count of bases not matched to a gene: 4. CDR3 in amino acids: CASSPQGTGGTEAFF. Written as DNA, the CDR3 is TGTGCCAGCTCACCTCAAGGGACAGGGGGCACTGAAGCTTTCTTT.

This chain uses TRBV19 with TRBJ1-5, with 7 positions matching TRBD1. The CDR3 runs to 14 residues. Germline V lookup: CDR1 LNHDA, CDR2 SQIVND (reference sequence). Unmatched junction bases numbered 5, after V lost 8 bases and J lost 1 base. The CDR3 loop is CASLSQGSNQPQHF. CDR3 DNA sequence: TGTGCCAGTTTGTCACAGGGGAGCAATCAGCCCCAGCATTTT.

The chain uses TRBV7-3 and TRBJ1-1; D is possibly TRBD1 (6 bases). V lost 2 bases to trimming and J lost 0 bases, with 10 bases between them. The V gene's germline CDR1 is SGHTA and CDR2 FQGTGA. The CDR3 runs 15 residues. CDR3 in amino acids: CASSLEYRVNTEAFF. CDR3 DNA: TGTGCCAGCAGCTTAGAATACAGGGTGAACACTGAAGCTTTCTTT.

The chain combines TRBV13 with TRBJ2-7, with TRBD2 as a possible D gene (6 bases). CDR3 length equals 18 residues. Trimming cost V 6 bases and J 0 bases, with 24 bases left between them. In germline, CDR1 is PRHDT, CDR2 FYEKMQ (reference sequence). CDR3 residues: CASSQGGRGLINSYEQYF. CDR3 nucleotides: TGTGCCAGCAGTCAAGGTGGGCGGGGTCTGATAAACTCCTACGAGCAGTACTTC. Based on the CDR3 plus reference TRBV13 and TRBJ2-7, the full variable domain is AAGVIQSPRHLIKEKRETATLKCYPIPRHDTVYWYQQGPGQDPQFLISFYEKMQSDKGSIPDRFSAQQFSDYHSELNMSSLELGDSALYFCASSQGGRGLINSYEQYFGPGTRLTVT.

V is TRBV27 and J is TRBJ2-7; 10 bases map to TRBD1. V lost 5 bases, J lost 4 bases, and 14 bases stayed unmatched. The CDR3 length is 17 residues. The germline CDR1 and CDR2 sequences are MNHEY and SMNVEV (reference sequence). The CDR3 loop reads CASSQGTGVRYSYEQYF. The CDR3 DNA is TGTGCCAGCAGTCAGGGGACAGGGGTGAGGTACTCGTACGAGCAGTACTTC.

The CDR3 protein is CASSRTGTNEKLFF. DNA of the CDR3: TGTGCCAGCAGTCGGACAGGAACTAATGAAAAACTGTTTTTT. V gene TRBV7-2 combines with J gene TRBJ1-4; 7 bases agree with TRBD1. The germline CDR1 and CDR2 sequences are SGHTA and FQGNSA. V lost 6 bases, J lost 1 base, and 2 bases stayed unmatched. CDR3 size: 14 residues. Based on the CDR3 plus reference TRBV7-2 and TRBJ1-4, the full variable domain is GAGVSQSPSNKVTEKGKDVELRCDPISGHTALYWYRQSLGQGLEFLIYFQGNSAPDKSGLPSDRFSAERTGGSVSTLTIQRTQQEDSAVYLCASSRTGTNEKLFFGSGTQLSVL.

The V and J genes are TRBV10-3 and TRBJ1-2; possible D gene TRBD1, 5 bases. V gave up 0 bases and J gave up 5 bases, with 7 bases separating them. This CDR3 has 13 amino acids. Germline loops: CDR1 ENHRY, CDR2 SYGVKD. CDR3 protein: CAISESDSYGYTF. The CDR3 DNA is TGTGCCATCAGTGAGTCCGACAGTTATGGCTACACCTTC.

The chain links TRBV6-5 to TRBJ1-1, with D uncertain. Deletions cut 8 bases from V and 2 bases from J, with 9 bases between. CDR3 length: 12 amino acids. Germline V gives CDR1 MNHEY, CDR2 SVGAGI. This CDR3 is CASWWANTEAFF. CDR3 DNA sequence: TGTGCCAGCTGGTGGGCCAACACTGAAGCTTTCTTT.

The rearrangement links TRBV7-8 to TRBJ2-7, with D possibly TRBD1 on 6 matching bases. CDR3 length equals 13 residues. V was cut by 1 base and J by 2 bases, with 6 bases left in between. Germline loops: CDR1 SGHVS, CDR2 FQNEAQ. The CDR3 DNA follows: TGTGCCAGCAGCTTAGACAGGGCCTACGAGCAGTACTTC. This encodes CASSLDRAYEQYF. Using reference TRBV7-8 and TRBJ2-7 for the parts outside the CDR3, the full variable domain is GAGVSQSPRYKVAKRGQDVALRCDPISGHVSLFWYQQALGQGPEFLTYFQNEAQLDKSGLPSDRFFAERPEGSVSTLKIQRTQQEDSAVYLCASSLDRAYEQYFGPGTRLTVT.

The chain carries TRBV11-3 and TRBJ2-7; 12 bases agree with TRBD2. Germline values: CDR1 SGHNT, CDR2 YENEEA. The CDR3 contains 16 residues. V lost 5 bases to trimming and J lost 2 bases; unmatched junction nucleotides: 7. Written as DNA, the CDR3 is TGTGCCAGCAGCCCAGGGACTAGCGGGTTCCCCTACGAGCAGTACTTC. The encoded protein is CASSPGTSGFPYEQYF.

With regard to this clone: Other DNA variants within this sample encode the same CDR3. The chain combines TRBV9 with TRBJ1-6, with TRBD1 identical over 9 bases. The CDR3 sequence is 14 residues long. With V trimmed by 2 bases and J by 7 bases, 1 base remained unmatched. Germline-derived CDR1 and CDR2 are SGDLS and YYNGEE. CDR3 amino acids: CASSVGQGNSPLHF. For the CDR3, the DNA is TGTGCCAGCAGCGTCGGACAGGGGAATTCACCCCTCCACTTT.

The CDR3 sequence: CAARLGRGNEAFF. CDR3 sequence (DNA): TGTGCCGCCCGCCTGGGCAGGGGTAATGAAGCTTTCTTT. The chain links TRBV6-5 to TRBJ1-1; D may be TRBD1 (6 bases). The germline V and J ends were trimmed by 11 bases and 7 bases, with 20 bases remaining between them. The CDR3 contains 13 residues. Germline V gives CDR1 MNHEY, CDR2 SVGAGI.

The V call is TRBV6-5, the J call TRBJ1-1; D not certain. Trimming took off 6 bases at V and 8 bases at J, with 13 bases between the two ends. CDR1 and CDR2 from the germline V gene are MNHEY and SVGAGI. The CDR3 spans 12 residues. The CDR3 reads CASSGDLWEAFF. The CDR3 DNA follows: TGTGCCAGCAGCGGGGATCTCTGGGAAGCTTTCTTT.